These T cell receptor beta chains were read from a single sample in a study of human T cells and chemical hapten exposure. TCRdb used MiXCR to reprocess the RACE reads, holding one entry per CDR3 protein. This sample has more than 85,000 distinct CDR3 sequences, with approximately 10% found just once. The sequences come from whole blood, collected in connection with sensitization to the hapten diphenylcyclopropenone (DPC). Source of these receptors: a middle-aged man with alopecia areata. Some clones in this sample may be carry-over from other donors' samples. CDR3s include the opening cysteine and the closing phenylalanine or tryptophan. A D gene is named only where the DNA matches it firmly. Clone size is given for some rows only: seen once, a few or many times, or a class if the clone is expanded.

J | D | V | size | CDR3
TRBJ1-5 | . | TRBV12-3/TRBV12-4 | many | CASSYAGGGNQPQHF
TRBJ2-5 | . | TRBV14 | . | CASSQEEKVGETQYF
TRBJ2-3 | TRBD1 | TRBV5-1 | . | CASSLQGGTDTQYF
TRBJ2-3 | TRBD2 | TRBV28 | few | CASGGVGSDTQYF
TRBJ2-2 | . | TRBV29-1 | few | CSVDRAGTGELFF
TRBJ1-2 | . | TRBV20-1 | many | CSAREAVINYGYTF
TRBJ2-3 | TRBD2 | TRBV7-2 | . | CASSPRTSGGTDTQYF
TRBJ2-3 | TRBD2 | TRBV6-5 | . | CASSYSGAGGDTQYF
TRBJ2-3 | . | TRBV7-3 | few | CASSLTSSRGSDTQYF
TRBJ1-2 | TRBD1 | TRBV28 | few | CASSGTGRNYGYTF
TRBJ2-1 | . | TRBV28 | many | CASGSPVLPSYNEQFF
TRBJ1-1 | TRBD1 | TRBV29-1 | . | CSGQGFRTEAFF
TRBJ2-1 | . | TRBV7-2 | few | CASSLSPLGFWVNEQFF
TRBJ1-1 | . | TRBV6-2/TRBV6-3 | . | CASSYWGTEAFF
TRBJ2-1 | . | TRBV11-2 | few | CASSLASGTSYNEQFF
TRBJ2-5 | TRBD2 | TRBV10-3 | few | CATSPTSEQETQYF
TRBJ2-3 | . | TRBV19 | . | CASSMSQGNTDTQYF
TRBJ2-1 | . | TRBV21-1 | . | CASCCRAEPYYNEQFF
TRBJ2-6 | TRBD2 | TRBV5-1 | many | CASSWTSVRGGANVLTF
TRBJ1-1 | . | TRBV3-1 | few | CASSQDRASSRVNTEAFF
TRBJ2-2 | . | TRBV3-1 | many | CASSGSAAHTGELFF
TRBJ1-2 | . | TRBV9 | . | CASRAEEGLGGYTF
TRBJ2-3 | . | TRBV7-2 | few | CASSSSSASGTDTQYF
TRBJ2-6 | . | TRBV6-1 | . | CASSEGAWANVLTF
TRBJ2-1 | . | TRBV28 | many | CASSLFSRQGPYNEQFF
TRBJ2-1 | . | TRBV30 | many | CAWRRRGKTGEQFF
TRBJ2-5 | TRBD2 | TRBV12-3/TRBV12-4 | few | CASSSGLEETQYF
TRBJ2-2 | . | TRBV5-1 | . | CASTPDRMNTGELFF
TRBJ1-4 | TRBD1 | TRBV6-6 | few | CASSRGQGDEKLFF
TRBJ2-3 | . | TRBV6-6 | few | CASSYSREFLSDTQYF
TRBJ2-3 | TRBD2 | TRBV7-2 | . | CASSLWEGRKDTQYF
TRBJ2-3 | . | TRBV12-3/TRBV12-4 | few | CASTLGVHTDTQYF
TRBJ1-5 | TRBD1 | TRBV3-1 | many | CASSQGQGPQPQHF
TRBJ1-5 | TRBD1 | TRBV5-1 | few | CASSAGTGIQQPQHF
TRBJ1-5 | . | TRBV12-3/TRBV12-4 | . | CASSSEGLNQPQHF
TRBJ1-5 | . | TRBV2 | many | CASSERRAPLFNQPQHF
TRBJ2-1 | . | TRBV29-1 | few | CSVGSDSRNEQFF
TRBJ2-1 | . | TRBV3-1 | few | CASSQDLVSGNEQFF
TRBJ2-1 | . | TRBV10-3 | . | CAAREDGGSYNEQFF
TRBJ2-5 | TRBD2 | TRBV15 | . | CATTPGGAEETQYF
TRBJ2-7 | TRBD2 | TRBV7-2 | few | CASSLKTSGGPARYEQYF
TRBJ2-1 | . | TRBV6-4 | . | CASSDFRGSTLTMQQFF
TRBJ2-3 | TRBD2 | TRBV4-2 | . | CASSQDRTSGTDTQYF
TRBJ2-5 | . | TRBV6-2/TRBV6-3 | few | CASNSGRGQRGLETQYF
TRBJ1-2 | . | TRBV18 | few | CASSPWGTDGYTF
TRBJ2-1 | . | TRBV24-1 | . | CATSDFAASSYNEQFF
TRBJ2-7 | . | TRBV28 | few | CASSIDYEQYF
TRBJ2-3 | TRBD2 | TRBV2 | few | CASSVAGQNTDTQYF
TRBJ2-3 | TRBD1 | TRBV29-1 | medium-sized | CSVEGTGAGAQYF
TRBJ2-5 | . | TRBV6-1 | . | CASSEQEADAETQYF